The 21 T cell receptor beta chains reported below all come from one sample, sequenced in a study of T cell repertoires in cytomegalovirus infection. No cognate antigen is known for these TCRs. TCRdb redid the calling of the reads with MiXCR, one entry per CDR3 protein. The top ten clones hold 10% to 15% of a sample with about 770,000 distinct CDR3 sequences, almost 30% of them seen once. Material: cultured CD8+ T cells from PBMCs, obtained from culture after CMV antigen stimulation. Source of these receptors: a human donor in good health (CMV status not recorded). Some clones in this sample may be carry-over from other donors' samples.

V usage is TRBV20-1 and J usage is TRBJ2-1; TRBD2 agrees at 10 bases. V lost 5 bases to trimming and J lost 8 bases; unmatched junction nucleotides: 18. Germline assignment: CDR1 DFQATT and CDR2 SNEGSKA (reference sequence). The CDR3 has 17 residues. The CDR3 spells CSAPSGTSVPPGYEQFF. CDR3 coding DNA: TGCAGTGCTCCTTCCGGGACTAGCGTTCCTCCGGGGTATGAGCAGTTCTTC.

This clonotype turned up a few times. This rearrangement joins TRBV27 to TRBJ2-5, with D possibly TRBD1 on 6 matching bases. Germline lookup yields CDR1 MNHEY and CDR2 SMNVEV (reference sequence). Trimming took off 5 bases at V and 2 bases at J, with 18 bases between the two ends. CDR3 length equals 16 residues. The CDR3, as DNA: TGTGCCAGCAGTCTGACCTCCCGGGACACACAAGAGACCCAGTACTTC. Translating it yields CASSLTSRDTQETQYF.

This clonotype was seen a few times. The chain recombines TRBV20-1 with TRBJ2-2; D uncertain. The germline gives CDR1 DFQATT, CDR2 SNEGSKA (reference sequence). Trimming took 2 bases from V and 2 from J, leaving 12 bases between them. The length of the CDR3 is 15 residues. DNA of the CDR3: TGCAGTGCTAGACCCAGAGACATAAACACCGGGGAGCTGTTTTTT. This sequence encodes CSARPRDINTGELFF.

At least ten counts were recorded for this clonotype. V gene TRBV6-6 combines with J gene TRBJ1-5; no clear D gene. Between the trimmed V and J ends, which lost 0 bases and 0 bases, there was a span of 9 bases. In germline, CDR1 is MNHNY, CDR2 SVGAGI (reference sequence). The CDR3 length is 16 residues. As DNA, the CDR3 is TGTGCCAGCAGTTACTCACCCCAGGTTAGCAATCAGCCCCAGCATTTT. This encodes CASSYSPQVSNQPQHF.

Note on this clonotype: Being one base from a much bigger clone, this may be a read error. The chain recombines TRBV27 with TRBJ2-5, with D perhaps TRBD1 (5 bases). The CDR3 contains 12 residues. Germline CDR1 reads MNHEY; CDR2 reads SMNVEV (reference sequence). Trimming stripped 6 bases from V and 4 bases from J, with 9 bases between. CDR3 nucleotides: TGTGCCAGCAGCTCTACAGGAGAGACCCAGTACTTC. This sequence encodes CASSSTGETQYF.

This clonotype was seen more than once but under ten times. The chain joins TRBV2 to TRBJ2-6; tentative D call: TRBD2 (5 bases). This CDR3 comprises 16 residues. Trimming stripped 3 bases from V and 0 bases from J, with 9 bases between. The germline V gene encodes CDR1 SNHLY and CDR2 FYNNEI. DNA for the CDR3: TGTGCCAGCAGTGAGGGGAGTTACTCTGGGGCCAACGTCCTGACTTTC. Its protein product is CASSEGSYSGANVLTF.

The CDR3 region is CASSLSAGGATYEQYF. The CDR3 nucleotides are TGTGCCAGCAGTTTATCGGCTGGCGGGGCCACCTACGAGCAGTACTTC. V and J are TRBV27 and TRBJ2-7; a possible D gene is TRBD2 (6 bases). The V end was cut by 0 bases, the J end by 2 bases, with 14 bases between. The germline gives CDR1 MNHEY, CDR2 SMNVEV (reference sequence). The CDR3 runs 16 residues.

V gene TRBV6-2 or TRBV6-3 combines with J gene TRBJ2-1; possibly TRBD1 for D (6 bases). The germline V gene encodes CDR1 MNHEY and CDR2 SVGEGT. V lost 5 bases and J lost 0, with 11 bases in between. This CDR3 contains 15 residues. For the CDR3, the DNA is TGTGCCAGCAGTCACGGGACATACTCCTACAATGAGCAGTTCTTC. Translated, it gives CASSHGTYSYNEQFF.

The chain combines TRBV5-6 with TRBJ1-2; D perhaps matches TRBD1 (6 bases). V lost 0 bases, J lost 4 bases, and 13 bases lay in between. Germline-derived CDR1 and CDR2 are SGHDT and YYEEEE. The CDR3 contains 15 residues. CDR3 nucleotide sequence: TGTGCCAGCAGCTTGGGTTCAGGACAGAGCTATGGCTACACCTTC. It encodes CASSLGSGQSYGYTF.

This chain links TRBV15 with TRBJ2-4; D not resolved. The CDR3 is 13 amino acids. Trimming removed 0 bases at V and 8 bases at J, with 8 bases between. The germline gives CDR1 LNHNV, CDR2 YYDKDF (reference sequence). This CDR3 reads CATSRDHTYIQYF. The CDR3 DNA sequence: TGTGCCACCAGCAGAGATCACACTTACATTCAGTACTTC.

This clonotype was seen ten or more times. This chain joins TRBV12-3 or TRBV12-4 and TRBJ2-5; D unclear. Trimming cost V 1 base and J 3 bases, with 6 bases left between them. The CDR3 has 13 amino acids. The CDR3 DNA reads TGTGCCAGCAGTTTAGAGCTAGAAGAGACCCAGTACTTC. Its protein is CASSLELEETQYF.

This clonotype was picked up a small number of times. This chain links TRBV7-6 with TRBJ1-4; D perhaps matches TRBD1 (5 bases). This CDR3 is 12 amino acids long. V was trimmed by 0 bases and J by 14 bases, leaving 10 bases between them. CDR1 and CDR2 (germline): SGHVS, FNYEAQ. The chain's CDR3 is CASSLARGDLFF. The CDR3 DNA sequence: TGTGCCAGCAGCTTAGCGCGCGGGGACCTGTTTTTT. Using reference TRBV7-6 and TRBJ1-4 for the parts outside the CDR3, the full variable domain is GAGVSQSPRYKVTKRGQDVALRCDPISGHVSLYWYRQALGQGPEFLTYFNYEAQQDKSGLPNDRFSAERPEGSISTLTIQRTEQRDSAMYRCASSLARGDLFFGSGTQLSVL.

The chain has TRBV10-3 and TRBJ1-4; possible D gene TRBD1, 5 bases. V was trimmed by 0 bases and J by 0 bases, leaving 5 bases between them. There are 15 residues in the CDR3. Germline V gene data show CDR1 as ENHRY and CDR2 as SYGVKD. The CDR3 bases are TGTGCCATCAGTGAGTCGACAGCAACTAATGAAAAACTGTTTTTT. Protein sequence: CAISESTATNEKLFF.

Only a few counts were recorded for this clonotype. V and J are TRBV27 and TRBJ2-7, with a possible D match to TRBD2 (6 bases). The germline V and J ends were trimmed by 4 bases and 9 bases, with 10 bases remaining between them. The CDR3 totals 11 residues. The germline V gene has CDR1 MNHEY and CDR2 SMNVEV (reference sequence). The CDR3 bases are TGTGCCAGCAGTTCCGGGACTTCGCAGTACTTC. Translated: CASSSGTSQYF.

This clonotype turned up a few times. This chain uses TRBV2 with TRBJ1-1; no firm D call. The CDR3 has 16 amino acids. Looked up from germline, CDR1 is SNHLY and CDR2 is FYNNEI. The ends were cut back, 1 base at V and 5 bases at J, with 17 bases in the middle. CDR3 in amino acids: CASSEDESTLETEAFF. The DNA for the CDR3 is TGTGCCAGCAGTGAAGATGAGTCTACCTTGGAAACTGAAGCTTTCTTT.

V is TRBV4-3 and J is TRBJ1-2, with D possibly matching TRBD1 (6 bases). Germline CDR1 LGHNA, CDR2 YSLEER. The CDR3 extends over 15 amino acids. V shed 0 bases and J shed 7 bases, with 15 bases lying between them. This CDR3 reads CASSQDTRGSRGYTF. CDR3 bases: TGCGCCAGCAGCCAAGATACGAGGGGGTCTCGTGGCTACACCTTC.

This clonotype was seen a handful of times. This rearrangement joins TRBV2 to TRBJ2-1; 7 nucleotides line up with TRBD2. The germline CDR1 and CDR2 sequences are SNHLY and FYNNEI. This CDR3 is 15 amino acids long. The trim removed 3 bases at V and 4 bases at J, leaving 6 bases unmatched. In DNA, the CDR3 is TGTGCCAGCAGTGAGGTCCTAGCGGCTTACAATGAGCAGTTCTTC. Its translation is CASSEVLAAYNEQFF.

CDR3 DNA sequence: TGTGCCAGCAGCGACCGGGACAGGGATGAGACAGATACGCAGTATTTT. It yields the protein CASSDRDRDETDTQYF. This chain uses TRBV7-9 with TRBJ2-3, with 9 bases aligning to TRBD1. This CDR3 spans 16 amino acids. Germline values: CDR1 SEHNR, CDR2 FQNEAQ (reference sequence). V lost 5 bases and J lost 3; bases outside the gene matches: 9.

Ten or more counts support this clonotype. The rearrangement links TRBV7-9 to TRBJ2-5; D assignment may be TRBD1 or TRBD2 (5 bases each). Trimming stripped 0 bases from V and 10 bases from J, with 12 bases between. The germline V gene encodes CDR1 SEHNR and CDR2 FQNEAQ (reference sequence). The CDR3 has 13 residues. Written as DNA, the CDR3 is TGTGCCAGCAGCTTAGCCGCCGGGGCTTACCAGTACTTC. Its protein product is CASSLAAGAYQYF.

The rearrangement joins TRBV4-1 to TRBJ1-5, with no clear D. This CDR3 has 16 residues. Germline lookup yields CDR1 MGHRA and CDR2 YSYEKL. Between the trimmed V and J ends, which lost 0 bases and 0 bases, there was a span of 9 bases. This chain's CDR3 is CASSQDLHYSNQPQHF. CDR3 nucleotides: TGCGCCAGCAGCCAAGATCTGCACTATAGCAATCAGCCCCAGCATTTT.

This clonotype has a count of ten or more. The chain links TRBV7-8 to TRBJ2-7, with D possibly matching TRBD2 (6 bases). V was cut by 5 bases and J by 1 base, with 15 bases left in between. The CDR3 loop spans 15 amino acids. Germline assignment: CDR1 SGHVS and CDR2 FQNEAQ. DNA for the CDR3: TGTGCCAGCAGCCTTTTTGGGGGGAATTCCTACGAGCAGTACTTC. This codes for CASSLFGGNSYEQYF.